The entry below describes one T cell receptor (beta chain). Its target is not known. These data come from a study of cytomegalovirus exposure and HLA in healthy donors. Overall study context: Early released data comprised 75 million to 100 million unique TCRs from HLA-typed donors. Out of 350 to 400 genotyped donors, about 84% belonged to the Caucasian-associated ancestry cluster.

The V and J ends lost 5 bases and 1 base, in that order; junction bases with no gene match: 5. Germline CDR1 and CDR2: SGHAT and FQNNGV. The CDR3 has 15 amino acids. PCR amplification relied on 60 Vbeta primers (plus 13 Jbeta primers). Here immunoSEQ multiplex PCR was the method, and the copy in TCRdb shows in-frame clones only, minus some. The data show around 70,000 clones, around 75% seen once. Study-level findings and limits: Across donors, sequencing depth was assumed by presence/absence analyses to be roughly uniform.

This receptor was obtained from a man between 65 and 85 years old in good health and CMV-seronegative. The chain links TRBV11-2 to TRBJ2-7; 10 bases are a match to TRBD1. The specimen was PBMCs. In DNA, the CDR3 is TGTGCCAGCAGCAGGGGACAGGGGCATTCCTACGAGCAGTACTTC. Protein sequence: CASSRGQGHSYEQYF.